A single sample is the source of the 18 T cell receptor beta chains below, sequenced in a study of shared T cell receptors in the human thymus. Using immunoSEQ multiplex PCR, the repertoire was profiled, and TCRdb retains in-frame clones only, with some absent. This table holds some 700,000 clones, roughly 85% found once. This same sample was also taken into another study, of human thymus T cells.

Sequencing was done on a sample of thymocytes. The receptors shown here come from a girl under three years old with a congenital heart defect.

The rearrangement joins TRBV4-1 to TRBJ2-7; 7 bases line up with TRBD1. This CDR3 contains 15 residues. The germline V gene encodes CDR1 MGHRA and CDR2 YSYEKL. V was pared by 4 bases and J by 3 bases, with 9 bases of the junction left unmatched. The CDR3 spells CASSPQIRTGYEQYF. DNA of the CDR3: TGCGCCAGCAGCCCGCAGATAAGGACAGGCTACGAGCAGTACTTC.

The V and J genes are TRBV27 and TRBJ2-7; D possibly corresponds to TRBD1 (6 bases). The CDR3 has 13 amino acids. The ends were cut back, 6 bases at V and 2 bases at J, with 11 bases in the middle. Germline V CDR1 and CDR2: MNHEY, SMNVEV (reference sequence). The CDR3 nucleotides are TGTGCCAGCAGGATCGGACAGACCTACGAGCAGTACTTC. Its translation: CASRIGQTYEQYF.

The chain recombines TRBV5-6 with TRBJ1-2; D perhaps matches TRBD1 (6 bases). Germline V CDR1 and CDR2: SGHDT, YYEEEE. This CDR3 is built from 17 residues. V lost 1 base to trimming and J lost 7 bases, with 23 bases between them. The CDR3, as DNA: TGTGCCAGCAGCTTGTATGTGTGGGGAACAGGGTTATTTGGCTACACCTTC. Protein: CASSLYVWGTGLFGYTF.

This clone was recorded a few times. The chain couples TRBV7-2 to TRBJ1-4; no reliable D call. CDR3 length equals 16 residues. From germline, CDR1 is SGHTA and CDR2 FQGNSA. Trimming removed 2 bases at V and 0 bases at J, with 10 bases between. CDR3 protein: CASSLIAAATNEKLFF. The CDR3 DNA reads TGTGCCAGCAGCTTAATAGCAGCAGCAACTAATGAAAAACTGTTTTTT. The full variable domain, rest sourced from reference TRBV7-2 and TRBJ1-4, is GAGVSQSPSNKVTEKGKDVELRCDPISGHTALYWYRQSLGQGLEFLIYFQGNSAPDKSGLPSDRFSAERTGGSVSTLTIQRTQQEDSAVYLCASSLIAAATNEKLFFGSGTQLSVL.

The V and J genes are TRBV6-1 and TRBJ1-1, with a tentative D call TRBD1 (6 bases). The CDR3 is made up of 15 amino acids. In germline, CDR1 is MNHNS, CDR2 SASEGT. V was clipped by 6 bases and J by 1 base, with 15 bases between them. In DNA form, the CDR3 reads TGTGCCAGCAGGGACCCCAGGGGCCCGAACACTGAAGCTTTCTTT. Amino acid sequence: CASRDPRGPNTEAFF.

The chain employs TRBV6-6 and TRBJ2-5, with 7 bases that match TRBD2. Germline V lookup: CDR1 MNHNY, CDR2 SVGAGI (reference sequence). The CDR3 covers 13 residues. V was pared by 7 bases and J by 3 bases, with 5 bases of the junction left unmatched. The CDR3 bases are TGTGCCAGCAAGTCGGCGGGGGAAGAGACCCAGTACTTC. Protein: CASKSAGEETQYF.

The CDR3 DNA is TGTGCCACCAGGAAACAGGGGTATGGCTACACCTTC. It translates to CATRKQGYGYTF. The genes are TRBV15 and TRBJ1-2; TRBD1 matches at 7 bases. The CDR3 is 12 residues long. J was trimmed by 5 bases and V by 6 bases; bases with no gene match: 3. Germline-derived CDR1 and CDR2 are LNHNV and YYDKDF (reference sequence).

The chain combines TRBV2 with TRBJ1-3; weak D call: TRBD1 (6 bases). V was cut by 4 bases and J by 0 bases, with 13 bases left in between. Per the germline V gene, CDR1 is SNHLY and CDR2 is FYNNEI. The CDR3 sequence is 16 residues long. In DNA, the CDR3 is TGTGCCAGCAGTGTAGACAGGCAGCTCTCTGGAAACACCATATATTTT. Amino acid sequence: CASSVDRQLSGNTIYF.

The CDR3 DNA reads TGTGCCAGCAGCTTAGTATTCTCCGGGACAAAGGGGCCTGAAGCTTTCTTT. As protein: CASSLVFSGTKGPEAFF. V and J are TRBV7-4 and TRBJ1-1, with D tentatively TRBD1 (6 bases). The germline V and J ends were trimmed by 1 base and 6 bases, with 21 bases remaining between them. This CDR3 is built from 17 residues. Germline values: CDR1 SGHVT, CDR2 SQSDAQ.

J is TRBJ2-1 and V is TRBV6-6; 11 bases are shared with TRBD2. This CDR3 region has 13 residues. V lost 8 bases to trimming and J lost 8 bases; unmatched junction nucleotides: 5. The germline V gene encodes CDR1 MNHNY and CDR2 SVGAGI (reference sequence). The DNA for the CDR3 is TGTGCCAGCCGCACTAGCGGGGGAGATGAGCAGTTCTTC. Its translation is CASRTSGGDEQFF.

This chain uses TRBV7-9 with TRBJ2-3; perhaps TRBD2 as D (6 bases). Germline-derived CDR1 and CDR2 are SEHNR and FQNEAQ (reference sequence). Between the trimmed V and J ends, which lost 5 bases and 4 bases, there was a span of 19 bases. CDR3 length: 16 residues. The CDR3 region has the DNA TGTGCCAGCAGCCCCCCTACTAGTGGCGGGGCAGATACGCAGTATTTT. This sequence encodes CASSPPTSGGADTQYF.

This chain links TRBV28 with TRBJ1-2, with TRBD1 as a possible D gene (6 bases). V shed 3 bases and J shed 5 bases, with 19 bases lying between them. The CDR3 runs 16 residues. Germline assignment: CDR1 MDHEN and CDR2 SYDVKM. The CDR3 coding sequence is TGTGCCAGCAGTTTTCACCACAGGGTTTCGAGGTATGGCTACACCTTC. It yields the protein CASSFHHRVSRYGYTF.

The chain carries TRBV7-9 and TRBJ1-2; no clear D gene. Germline CDR1 is SEHNR and CDR2 is FQNEAQ (reference sequence). The CDR3 totals 13 residues. V was shortened by 2 bases and J by 6 bases, with 10 bases between the two germline ends. The CDR3 sequence: CASSLWRGNGYTF. As DNA, the CDR3 is TGTGCCAGCAGCTTATGGCGCGGCAATGGCTACACCTTC.

The chain recombines TRBV11-2 with TRBJ1-2; the D gene is possibly TRBD1 (5 bases). The CDR3 has 14 amino acids. Trimming removed 5 bases from V and 5 bases from J, with 15 bases in between. Germline V gene sequence: CDR1 SGHAT, CDR2 FQNNGV. CDR3 region: CASSGGAGTYGYTF. In nucleotides, the CDR3 is TGTGCCAGCAGCGGCGGGGCAGGGACGTATGGCTACACCTTC.

The chain uses TRBV7-3 and TRBJ2-7, with D perhaps matching TRBD2 (5 bases). The CDR3 is 13 amino acids. Germline V CDR1 and CDR2: SGHTA, FQGTGA. Trimming cost V 0 bases and J 6 bases, with 9 bases left between them. The CDR3 protein is CASSLTRDREQYF. Here the CDR3 DNA reads TGTGCCAGCAGCTTAACGAGGGATCGCGAGCAGTACTTC.

CDR3 sequence reads: CASGLPGTGVLDGYTF. Written as DNA, the CDR3 is TGTGCTAGTGGTTTGCCAGGGACAGGGGTTCTTGATGGCTACACCTTC. The chain combines TRBV12-5 with TRBJ1-2; TRBD1 matches 10 bases. This CDR3 has 16 residues. Losses at the gene ends were 2 bases for V and 6 bases for J; bases not matched to a gene: 9. Germline V gene lookup returns CDR1 LGHNT and CDR2 FRNRAP.

The chain carries TRBV11-2 and TRBJ2-1, with no clear D. V was pared by 3 bases and J by 10 bases, with 13 bases between. This CDR3 has 13 amino acids. The germline V gene encodes CDR1 SGHAT and CDR2 FQNNGV. CDR3 in DNA: TGTGCCAGCAGCTTCCAAGCCCCCGAGGAGCAGTTCTTC. This codes for CASSFQAPEEQFF. Variable domain in full (rest from reference TRBV11-2 and TRBJ2-1): EAGVAQSPRYKIIEKRQSVAFWCNPISGHATLYWYQQILGQGPKLLIQFQNNGVVDDSQLPKDRFSAERLKGVDSTLKIQPAKLEDSAVYLCASSFQAPEEQFFGPGTRLTVL.

This chain uses TRBV13 with TRBJ2-1, with D possibly TRBD2 on 6 matching bases. Germline V gene lookup returns CDR1 PRHDT and CDR2 FYEKMQ (reference sequence). The CDR3 covers 16 residues. Trimming stripped 2 bases from V and 0 bases from J, with 11 bases between. For the CDR3, the DNA is TGTGCCAGCAGCTTAACGCGGGACTTCTCCTACAATGAGCAGTTCTTC. Translation gives CASSLTRDFSYNEQFF.